This TCR beta chain was documented in a study of T-cell memory formation after mild COVID-19. General study results and limits: Contracting clones localized mainly to CM and EM when CD4+ and mainly to EMRA when CD8+.

V was clipped by 4 bases and J by 6 bases, with 23 bases between them. This CDR3 is 17 amino acids long. The germline V gene has CDR1 LGHNA and CDR2 YSLEER. Using its own MiXCR run on the 5' RACE reads, TCRdb lists one record per CDR3 protein. The sample lists roughly 89,000 distinct CDR3 sequences, approximately 16% occurring once. About this clonotype: What it binds is unknown.

The chain recombines TRBV4-3 with TRBJ2-3; D remains unclear. The sample was PBMCs or a T cell subset sorted from them (not recorded which). The clonotype was recovered from a man aged 18 to 35 who had mild COVID-19 (a few samples of this study predate the infection). Cell type and time point are not known. The CDR3 sequence: CASSPSVRSLDSDTQYF. CDR3 nucleotides: TGCGCCAGCAGCCCCAGCGTTAGATCATTAGATTCGGATACGCAGTATTTT.